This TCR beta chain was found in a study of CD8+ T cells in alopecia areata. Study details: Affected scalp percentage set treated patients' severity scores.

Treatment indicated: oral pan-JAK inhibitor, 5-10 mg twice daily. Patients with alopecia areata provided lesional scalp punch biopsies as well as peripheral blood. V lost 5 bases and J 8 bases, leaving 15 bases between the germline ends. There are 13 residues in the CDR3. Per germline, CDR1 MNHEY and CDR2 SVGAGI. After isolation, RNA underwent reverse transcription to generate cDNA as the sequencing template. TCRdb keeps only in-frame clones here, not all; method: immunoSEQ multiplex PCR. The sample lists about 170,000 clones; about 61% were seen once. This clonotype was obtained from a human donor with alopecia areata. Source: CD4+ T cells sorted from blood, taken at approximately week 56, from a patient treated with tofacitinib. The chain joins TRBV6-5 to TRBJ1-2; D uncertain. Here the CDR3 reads CASSSSSGGGYTF. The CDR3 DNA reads TGTGCCAGCAGTAGCTCTTCCGGTGGCGGCTACACCTTC.